The T cell receptor beta chain under discussion was sequenced for a study of T cell changes during pregnancy in multiple sclerosis. The protocol was immunoSEQ multiplex PCR, while the TCRdb copy is restricted to in-frame clones and leaves out a portion. The sample contains tens of thousands of clones, 85% to 95% of which appear only once. CDR1 and CDR2 (germline): SGHRS, YFSETQ. V dropped 3 bases and J dropped 5 bases, with 5 bases sitting between them. The CDR3 runs to 12 residues. Sequencing was performed on CD4+ T cells from peripheral blood mononuclear cells, taken in the second trimester of pregnancy. This TCR derives from a female donor with multiple sclerosis, enrolled in a pregnancy study. The gene calls are TRBV5-1 and TRBJ1-4; D not certain. The CDR3 nucleotides read TGCGCCAGCAGCTCCCCAAATGAAAAACTGTTTTTT. This gives the protein CASSSPNEKLFF.